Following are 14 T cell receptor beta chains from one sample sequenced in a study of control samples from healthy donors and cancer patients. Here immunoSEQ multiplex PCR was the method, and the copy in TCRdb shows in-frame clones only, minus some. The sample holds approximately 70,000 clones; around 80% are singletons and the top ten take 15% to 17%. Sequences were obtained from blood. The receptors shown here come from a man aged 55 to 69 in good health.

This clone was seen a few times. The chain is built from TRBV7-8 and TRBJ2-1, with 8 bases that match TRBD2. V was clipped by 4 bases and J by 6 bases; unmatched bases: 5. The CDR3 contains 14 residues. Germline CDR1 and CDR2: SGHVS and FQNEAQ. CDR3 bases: TGTGCCAGCAGCTACTCCCGGGGGGGCAATGAGCAGTTCTTC. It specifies CASSYSRGGNEQFF.

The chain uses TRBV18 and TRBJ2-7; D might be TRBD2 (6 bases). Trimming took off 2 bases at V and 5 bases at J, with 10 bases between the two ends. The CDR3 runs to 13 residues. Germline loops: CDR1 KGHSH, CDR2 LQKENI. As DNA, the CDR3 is TGTGCCAGCTCACCATTAGGCGGGGACGAGCAGTACTTC. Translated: CASSPLGGDEQYF.

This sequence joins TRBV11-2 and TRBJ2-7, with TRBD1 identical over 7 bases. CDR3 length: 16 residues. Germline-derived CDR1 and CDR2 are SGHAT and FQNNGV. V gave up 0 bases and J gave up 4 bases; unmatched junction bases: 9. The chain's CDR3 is CASSLDLGQKQYEQYF. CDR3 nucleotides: TGTGCCAGCAGCTTAGACCTGGGACAGAAACAATACGAGCAGTACTTC.

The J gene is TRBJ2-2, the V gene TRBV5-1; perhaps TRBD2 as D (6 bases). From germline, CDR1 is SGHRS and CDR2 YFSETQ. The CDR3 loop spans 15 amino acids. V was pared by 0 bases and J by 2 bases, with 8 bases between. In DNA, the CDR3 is TGCGCCAGCAGCTTGGCGGGAGACAACACCGGGGAGCTGTTTTTT. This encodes CASSLAGDNTGELFF.

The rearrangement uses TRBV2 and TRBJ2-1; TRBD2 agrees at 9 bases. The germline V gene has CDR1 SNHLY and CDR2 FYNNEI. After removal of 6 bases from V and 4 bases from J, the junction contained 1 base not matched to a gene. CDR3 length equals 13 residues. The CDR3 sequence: CASSTSGYNEQFF. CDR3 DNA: TGTGCCAGCAGCACTAGCGGGTACAATGAGCAGTTCTTC.

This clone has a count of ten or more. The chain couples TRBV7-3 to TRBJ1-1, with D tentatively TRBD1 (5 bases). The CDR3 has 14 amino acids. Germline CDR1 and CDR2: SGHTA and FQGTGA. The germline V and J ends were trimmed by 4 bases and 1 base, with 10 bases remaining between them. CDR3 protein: CASSSTTENTEAFF. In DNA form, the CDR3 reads TGTGCCAGCAGCTCTACGACAGAGAACACTGAAGCTTTCTTT.

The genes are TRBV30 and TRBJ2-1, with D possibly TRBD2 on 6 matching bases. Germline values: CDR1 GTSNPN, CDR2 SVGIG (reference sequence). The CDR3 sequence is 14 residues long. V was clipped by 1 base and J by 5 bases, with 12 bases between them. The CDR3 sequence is CAWSGSSGHNEQFF. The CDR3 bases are TGTGCCTGGAGTGGAAGTAGCGGACACAATGAGCAGTTCTTC.

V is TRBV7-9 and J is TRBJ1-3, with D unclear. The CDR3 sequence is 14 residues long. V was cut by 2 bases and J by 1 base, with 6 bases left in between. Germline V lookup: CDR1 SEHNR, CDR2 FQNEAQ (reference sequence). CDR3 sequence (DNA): TGTGCCAGCAGCTTAACAGATTCTGGAAACACCATATATTTT. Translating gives CASSLTDSGNTIYF. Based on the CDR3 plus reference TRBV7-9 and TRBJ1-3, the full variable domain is DTGVSQNPRHKITKRGQNVTFRCDPISEHNRLYWYRQTLGQGPEFLTYFQNEAQLEKSRLLSDRFSAERPKGSFSTLEIQRTEQGDSAMYLCASSLTDSGNTIYFGEGSWLTVV.

CDR3 region: CASSPGQGVYYEQYF. The CDR3 nucleotides are TGTGCCAGTAGTCCTGGACAGGGAGTGTACTACGAGCAGTACTTC. The chain employs TRBV19 and TRBJ2-7; 8 nucleotides line up with TRBD1. This CDR3 comprises 15 residues. The V gene's germline CDR1 is LNHDA and CDR2 SQIVND (reference sequence). V was clipped by 5 bases and J by 3 bases; unmatched bases: 9.

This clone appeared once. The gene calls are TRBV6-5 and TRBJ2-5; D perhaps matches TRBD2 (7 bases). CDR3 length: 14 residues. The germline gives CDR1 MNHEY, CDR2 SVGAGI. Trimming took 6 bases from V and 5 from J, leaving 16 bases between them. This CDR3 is CASSPPGGRETQYF. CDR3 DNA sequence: TGTGCCAGCAGCCCGCCCGGGGGGCGGGAGACCCAGTACTTC.

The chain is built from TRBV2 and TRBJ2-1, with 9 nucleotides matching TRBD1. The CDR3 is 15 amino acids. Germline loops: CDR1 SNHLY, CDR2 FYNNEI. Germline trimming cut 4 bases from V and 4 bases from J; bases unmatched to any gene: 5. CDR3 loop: CASSAEGQGYNEQFF. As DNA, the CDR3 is TGTGCCAGCAGTGCCGAGGGACAGGGTTACAATGAGCAGTTCTTC.

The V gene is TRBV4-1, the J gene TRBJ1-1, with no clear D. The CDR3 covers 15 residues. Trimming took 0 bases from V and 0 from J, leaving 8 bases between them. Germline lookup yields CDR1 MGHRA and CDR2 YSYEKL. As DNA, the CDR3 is TGCGCCAGCAGCCAAGAGTTCGCGGTGAACACTGAAGCTTTCTTT. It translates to CASSQEFAVNTEAFF.

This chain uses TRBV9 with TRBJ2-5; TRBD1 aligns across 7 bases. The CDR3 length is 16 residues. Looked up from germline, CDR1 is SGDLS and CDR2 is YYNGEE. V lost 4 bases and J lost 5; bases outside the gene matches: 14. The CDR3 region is CASSPRTGTPSETQYF. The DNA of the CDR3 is TGTGCCAGCAGCCCTCGGACAGGCACCCCCTCGGAGACCCAGTACTTC.

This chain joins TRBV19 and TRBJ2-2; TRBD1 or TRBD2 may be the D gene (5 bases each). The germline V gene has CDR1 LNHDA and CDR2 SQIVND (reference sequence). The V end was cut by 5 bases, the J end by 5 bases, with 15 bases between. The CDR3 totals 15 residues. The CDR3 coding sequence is TGTGCCAGTAGTCCGGGACGCCGGAGGACCGGGGAGCTGTTTTTT. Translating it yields CASSPGRRRTGELFF.